This TCR beta chain was captured in a study of T cells in narcolepsy. Study-wide background: Enrolled donors included narcolepsy type 1 or type 2 patients and healthy controls.

A note on this clone: Its antigen is not identified.

The data were produced by immunoSEQ multiplex PCR, yet TCRdb's version contains in-frame clones alone and is incomplete. The sample includes fewer than 30,000 clones, 86% seen only once; the top ten take 1.1%. CDR1 SQVTM and CDR2 ANQGSEA come from the germline V gene. This CDR3 is built from 15 residues. V lost 4 bases to trimming and J lost 4 bases; unmatched junction nucleotides: 5. Study results and limitations: In some patient and control memory CD4+ samples, autoreactive clones were absent.

Specimen: CD45RA- memory CD4+ T cells from PBMCs. J is TRBJ2-1 and V is TRBV29-1, with TRBD2 matching 12 bases. The origin of this receptor is a human donor with narcolepsy. In DNA form, the CDR3 reads TGCAGCGTTGTGGGGGGACTAGCGGGTTACAATGAGCAGTTCTTC. Encoded protein: CSVVGGLAGYNEQFF.